In its sample, the clone carrying this T cell receptor (beta chain) was seen once. 60 Vbeta and 13 Jbeta primers were used in PCR. Profiled with immunoSEQ multiplex PCR; TCRdb holds only in-frame clones, not every one. The sample consists of roughly 160,000 clones, around four fifths of them appearing once. These data come from a study of cytomegalovirus exposure and HLA in healthy donors. Germline CDR1 is MDHEN and CDR2 is SYDVKM. The CDR3 has 14 amino acids. Trimming left V 8 bases short and J 6 bases short, with 17 bases between. This TCR was sampled from a middle-aged man in good health and CMV-seropositive. Material: PBMCs. The chain has TRBV28 and TRBJ1-5; tentatively, D is TRBD1 (5 bases). The CDR3 region has the DNA TGTGCCAGCCGCCAGGGAGGGGCTGTTCAGCCCCAGCATTTT. As protein: CASRQGGAVQPQHF.